This note documents a single T cell receptor (beta chain) sequence. The antigen this receptor binds is unknown. No base quality values were provided; no much bigger clone lies one nucleotide off. The library relied on the immunoSEQ multiplex PCR assay. For TCR sequencing, RNA was extracted from every sample and reverse transcribed into cDNA to serve as template. SuperScript III was used for first-strand cDNA synthesis, primed with a 2:1 mix of oligo-dT and random hexamers. Amplification bias was assessed with a synthetic immune receptor repertoire, and residual bias was removed computationally. In the authors' own workflow: Raw reads were preprocessed to remove errors, and CDR3 was defined according to IMGT conventions as the region from the conserved cysteine to phenylalanine. Clonality was calculated as 1 minus Shannon entropy normalized by log2 of the number of productive unique TCRs. Whether each scalp clone was CD4 or CD8 was inferred by checking scalp TCRbeta sequences against the CD4 and CD8 repertoires from sorted blood. TCRdb stores this immuneACCESS table with in-frame sequences only. Part of the clones is absent; in the studies checked, under half of the shortfall reflects unresolved V genes, and no reason is known for the rest. The D gene and trimming were derived from the DNA, and the V and J assignments and clone size from that table. The sample yields some 170,000 clones; 67% were counted once. The ten largest clones represent 9.5% to 12% of the sample.

Reading the label with the study, this specimen's time point is: baseline before oral tofacitinib. From alopecia areata patients, peripheral blood was collected along with lesional scalp punch biopsies. PBMCs were isolated by density centrifugation and stained for CD3, CD4 and CD8, after which CD4+ and CD8+ T cells were sorted on a FACSAria. This sample is drawn from a study of CD8+ T cells in alopecia areata (dated by TCRdb to the late 2010s). Regarding the study in general: The treated patients took part in an open-label pilot trial in which moderate-to-severe alopecia areata was treated with oral tofacitinib at 5 to 10 mg twice daily. Patients received tofacitinib for 6 to 18 months and were then followed off drug for 6 months to check for delayed response and recurrence. The study used high-throughput TCRbeta sequencing to examine T cell clonal expansion in alopecia areata, in both the C3H/HeJ mouse model and human patients. Scalp tissue and sorted CD4+ and CD8+ peripheral blood T cells from patchy and totalis/universalis alopecia areata patients and from healthy controls were covered by human TCRbeta sequencing. Biopsies were taken from tofacitinib-treated patients at baseline and again at 4 and 24 weeks into treatment, and several of those patients also had a later scalp biopsy. Scalp clonality was compared across normal scalp (n=4), patchy alopecia areata scalp (n=8), and alopecia totalis/universalis scalp (n=8). RNA was extracted with the PAXgene miRNA kit for fixed scalp, the miRNeasy kit for PBMCs, and the RNeasy kit for mouse skin. TCRbeta CDR3 regions were amplified by immunoSEQ multiplex PCR with 35 Vbeta forward and 13 Jbeta reverse primers.

The germline V end is reduced by 7 bases and the J end by 4 bases; junction bases left unmatched: 5. According to the germline V gene, CDR1 reads SQVTM and CDR2 reads ANQGSEA. From the cysteine through the phenylalanine, the CDR3 covers 13 amino acids. CDR3 DNA only is kept here, 39 bases in frame from base 1. Results and caveats for the whole study, not just this receptor: Scalp TCR repertoire analysis is complicated because resident alphabeta T cells in normal human skin are also sequenced, whereas mouse skin is dominated by gammadelta T cells. Compared with mice, TCR sequences shared between patients were less clear, possibly partly because of HLA diversity across the patient population. Compared with normal scalp, lesional scalp had higher clonality and more expanded CD8+ clones, particularly in alopecia totalis/universalis, a pattern that suggests antigenic drive.

This specimen consisted of CD8+ T cells sorted from blood, obtained at week 0. The TCR comes from a human donor with alopecia areata. The chain was built from TRBV29-1 and TRBJ2-1, with TRBD1 matching 9 junction bases. The bases read TGCAGCGGCGGACAGGGGTATTACAATGAGCAGTTCTTC. Its protein is CSGGQGYYNEQFF.